Listed below are T cell receptor beta chains from one sample, sequenced in a study of shared clonotypes between healthy human individuals. Method: immunoSEQ multiplex PCR; TCRdb's copy keeps in-frame clones and lacks some. The sample yields fewer than 1 million clones, 95% to 97% seen once. The sequenced sample consisted of naive CD8+ T cells sorted from blood. The source of these receptors is a man between 25 and 39 years old in good health. The CDR3 runs from the conserved cysteine through the conserved F or W. A D gene is named only where the DNA matches it firmly. A row's size may be missing; if present it is once, few, many or a size class.

D	size	V	J	DNA	CDR3
TRBD2	few	TRBV4-3	TRBJ2-1	TGCGCCAGCAGCCAAGGGCTAGCGGGAGTCAATGAGCAGTTCTTC	CASSQGLAGVNEQFF
.	.	TRBV4-1	TRBJ2-7	TGCGCCAGCAGCCAAGATGACAGCAGATACGAGCAGTACTTC	CASSQDDSRYEQYF
.	.	TRBV21-1	TRBJ2-1	TGTGCCAGCAGCAACAGTTTAGCGGGAGGGTCCTACAATGAGCAGTTCTTC	CASSNSLAGGSYNEQFF
TRBD1	.	TRBV5-3	TRBJ2-3	TGTGCCAGAAGCTACAGGGGCCGCCTCACAGATACGCAGTATTTT	CARSYRGRLTDTQYF
TRBD2	.	TRBV13	TRBJ2-1	TGTGCCAGCAGCCCCCGATGGGGGGAGGGGGTGACTAGCGGGAGCTCCTACAATGAGCAGTTCTTC	CASSPRWGEGVTSGSSYNEQFF
.	once	TRBV10-2	TRBJ2-7	TGCGCCAGCAGTGAACGGTGGAACTACGAGCAGTACTTC	CASSERWNYEQYF
.	.	TRBV19	TRBJ2-2	TGTGCCACCACCCCTTGGGCGGGACCTGGTCCCGGGGAGCTGTTTTTT	CATTPWAGPGPGELFF
.	.	TRBV11-1	TRBJ2-1	TGTGCCAGCAGCTTTGGTTTAGGGACTCATACCACCTACAATGAGCAGTTCTTC	CASSFGLGTHTTYNEQFF
.	.	TRBV7-9	TRBJ2-7	TGTGCCAGCAGCTTATACTCCGGGACGGGCGCCTACGAGCAGTACTTC	CASSLYSGTGAYEQYF
.	.	TRBV4-3	TRBJ2-7	TGCGCCAGCAGCCAAGATAGTTCCGGGAGAGCGGCGGAGTACTTC	CASSQDSSGRAAEYF
.	.	TRBV4-3	TRBJ2-2	TGCGCCAGCAGCCAAGAATGGAGAACCGGGGAGCTGTTTTTT	CASSQEWRTGELFF
TRBD2	.	TRBV28	TRBJ2-7	TGTGCCAGCAGTCCTCTGAGACTAGCGGGAGGGAGCTACGAGCAGTACTTC	CASSPLRLAGGSYEQYF
TRBD2	.	TRBV7-9	TRBJ2-5	TGTGCCAGCAGCCATTCCCCACTGGGCGGGAGTGGGGAGACCCAGTACTTC	CASSHSPLGGSGETQYF
.	once	TRBV27	TRBJ1-2	TGTGCCAGCAGTTTAAGATCGAGCCCTAGGGATGGCTACACCTTC	CASSLRSSPRDGYTF
.	.	TRBV4-1	TRBJ2-7	TGCGCCAGCAGCTCAGAAGGGGGCGAGCAGTACTTC	CASSSEGGEQYF
TRBD2	.	TRBV18	TRBJ2-1	TGTGCCAGCTCACCCATACTAGCGCTCTCCTACAATGAGCAGTTCTTC	CASSPILALSYNEQFF
.	.	TRBV9	TRBJ2-1	TGTGCCAGCAGCGCCGAGCCTCAGGTTGGGGCTTACAATGAGCAGTTCTTC	CASSAEPQVGAYNEQFF
TRBD1	.	TRBV4-1	TRBJ1-4	TGCGCCAGCAGCCTCAACAGGGGTAATGAAAAACTGTTTTTT	CASSLNRGNEKLFF
TRBD2	.	TRBV6-4	TRBJ2-3	TGTGCCAGCAGACCGGGACTAGGGACAGATACGCAGTATTTT	CASRPGLGTDTQYF
TRBD2	.	TRBV6-1	TRBJ2-4	TGTGCCAGCAGTGAAGGAGGGACTAGCGGAAACATTCAGTACTTC	CASSEGGTSGNIQYF
TRBD2	.	TRBV19	TRBJ2-7	TGTGCCAGTAGTAGCGGGAGCGGGTACGAGCAGTACTTC	CASSSGSGYEQYF
.	.	TRBV7-2	TRBJ2-5	TGTGCCAGCAGCTTAGGACCCAAAGAGACCCAGTACTTC	CASSLGPKETQYF
TRBD1	.	TRBV19	TRBJ2-7	TGTGCCAGTAGTATATTCAGGGGGAGCTCCTACGAGCAGTACTTC	CASSIFRGSSYEQYF
TRBD2	.	TRBV4-3	TRBJ2-7	TGCGCCAGCAGCCAAGGCGGGGGCTCCTACGAGCAGTACTTC	CASSQGGGSYEQYF
.	.	TRBV7-9	TRBJ2-7	TGTGCCAGCAGCTCCACAACAGGGATTTTACACGAGCAGTACTTC	CASSSTTGILHEQYF
TRBD2	.	TRBV27	TRBJ2-7	TGTGCCAGCAGTCCATCTAGCGGGAGTATCGACGAGCAGTACTTC	CASSPSSGSIDEQYF
TRBD2	.	TRBV5-1	TRBJ2-1	TGCGCCAGCAGAAATGGACTAGCGGGACCCGGCAACAGGGATGAGCAGTTCTTC	CASRNGLAGPGNRDEQFF
TRBD2	.	TRBV14	TRBJ2-3	TGTGCCAGCAGCCAAGAACGGCGGGAGCCCTTGTCTCCGCAGTATTTT	CASSQERREPLSPQYF
.	.	TRBV29-1	TRBJ2-5	TGCAGCGTTGAATCTTGGGAAGAGACCCAGTACTTC	CSVESWEETQYF
.	.	TRBV11-2	TRBJ2-7	TGTGCCAGCAGCCCCGGGGAGCAGTACTTC	CASSPGEQYF
TRBD1	.	TRBV6-6	TRBJ1-1	TGTGCCAGCAGCGACCTCACAGGGGATAATGAAGCTTTCTTT	CASSDLTGDNEAFF
TRBD1	.	TRBV28	TRBJ2-1	TGTGCCAGCAGCCACTCTTTGTTTCCGGGACAGGGGGCCTACAATGAGCAGTTCTTC	CASSHSLFPGQGAYNEQFF
.	.	TRBV27	TRBJ1-2	TGTGCCAGCAGTTTGGGGGATGGTTTGAGTTCGGGCTACACCTTC	CASSLGDGLSSGYTF
.	.	TRBV11-2	TRBJ2-2	TGTGCCAGCAGCCCTCTTACCGGGGAGCTGTTTTTT	CASSPLTGELFF